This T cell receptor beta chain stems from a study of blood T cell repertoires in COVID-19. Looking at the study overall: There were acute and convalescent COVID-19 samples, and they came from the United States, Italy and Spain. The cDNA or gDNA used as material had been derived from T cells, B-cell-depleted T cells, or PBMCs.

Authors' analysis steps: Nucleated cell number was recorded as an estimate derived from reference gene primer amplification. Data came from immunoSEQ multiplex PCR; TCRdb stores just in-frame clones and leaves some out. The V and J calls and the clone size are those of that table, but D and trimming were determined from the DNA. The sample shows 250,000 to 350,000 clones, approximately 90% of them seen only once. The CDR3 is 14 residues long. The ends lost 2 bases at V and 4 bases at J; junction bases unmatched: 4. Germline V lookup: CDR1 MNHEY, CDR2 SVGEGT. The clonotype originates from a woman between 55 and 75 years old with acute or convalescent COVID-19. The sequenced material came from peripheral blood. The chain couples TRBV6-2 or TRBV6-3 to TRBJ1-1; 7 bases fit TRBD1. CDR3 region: CASSYMGQITEAFF. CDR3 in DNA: TGTGCCAGCAGTTACATGGGACAGATCACTGAAGCTTTCTTT.